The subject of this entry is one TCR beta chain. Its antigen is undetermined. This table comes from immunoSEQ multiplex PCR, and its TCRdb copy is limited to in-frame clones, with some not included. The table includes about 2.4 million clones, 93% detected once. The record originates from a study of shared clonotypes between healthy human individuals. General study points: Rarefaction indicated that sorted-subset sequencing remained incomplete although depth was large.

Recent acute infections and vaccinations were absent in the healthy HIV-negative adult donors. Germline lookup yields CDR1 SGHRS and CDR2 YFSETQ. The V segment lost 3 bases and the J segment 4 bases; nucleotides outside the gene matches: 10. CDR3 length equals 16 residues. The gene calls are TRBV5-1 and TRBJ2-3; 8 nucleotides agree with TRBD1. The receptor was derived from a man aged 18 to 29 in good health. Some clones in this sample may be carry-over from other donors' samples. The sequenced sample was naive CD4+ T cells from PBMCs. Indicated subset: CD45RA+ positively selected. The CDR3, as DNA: TGCGCCAGCAGCTATACAGGGGGTCCCCTAGCAGATACGCAGTATTTT. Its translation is CASSYTGGPLADTQYF.